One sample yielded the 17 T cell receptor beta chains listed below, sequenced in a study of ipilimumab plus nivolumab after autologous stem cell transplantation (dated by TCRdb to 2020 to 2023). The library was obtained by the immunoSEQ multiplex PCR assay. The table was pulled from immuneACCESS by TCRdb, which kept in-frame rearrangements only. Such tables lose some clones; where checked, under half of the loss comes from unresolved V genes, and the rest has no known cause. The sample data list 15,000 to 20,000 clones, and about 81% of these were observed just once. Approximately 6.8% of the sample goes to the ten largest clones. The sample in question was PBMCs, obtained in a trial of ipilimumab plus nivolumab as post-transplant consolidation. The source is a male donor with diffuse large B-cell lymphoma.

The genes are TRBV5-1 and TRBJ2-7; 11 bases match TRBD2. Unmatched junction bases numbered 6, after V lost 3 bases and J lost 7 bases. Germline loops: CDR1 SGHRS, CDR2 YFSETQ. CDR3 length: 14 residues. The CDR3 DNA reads TGCGCCAGCAGCTCATTAGCGGGGGGGCAGGAGCAGTACTTC. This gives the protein CASSSLAGGQEQYF.

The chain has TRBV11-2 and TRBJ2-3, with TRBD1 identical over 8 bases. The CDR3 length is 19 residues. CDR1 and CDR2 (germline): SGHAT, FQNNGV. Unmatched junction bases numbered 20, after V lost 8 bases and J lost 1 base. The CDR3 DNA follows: TGTGCCAGCTCCCCGTATCCAGGGGGCGCTGGTTACGGCACAGATACGCAGTATTTT. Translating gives CASSPYPGGAGYGTDTQYF.

The CDR3, as DNA: TGTGCCAGCAGCGACACAACCCAGTGGACCGCGTACTTC. Translated: CASSDTTQWTAYF. This chain links TRBV7-9 with TRBJ2-7; D is undetermined. The germline V gene has CDR1 SEHNR and CDR2 FQNEAQ (reference sequence). Trimming took 5 bases from V and 12 from J, leaving 20 bases between them. The CDR3 extends over 13 amino acids.

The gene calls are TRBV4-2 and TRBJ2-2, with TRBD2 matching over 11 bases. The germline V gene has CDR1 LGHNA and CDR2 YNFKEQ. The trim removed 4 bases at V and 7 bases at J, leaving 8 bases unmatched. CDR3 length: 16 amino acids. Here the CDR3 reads CASSPGLAGDDGELFF. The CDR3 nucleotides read TGTGCCAGCAGCCCCGGACTAGCGGGTGACGACGGGGAGCTGTTTTTT.

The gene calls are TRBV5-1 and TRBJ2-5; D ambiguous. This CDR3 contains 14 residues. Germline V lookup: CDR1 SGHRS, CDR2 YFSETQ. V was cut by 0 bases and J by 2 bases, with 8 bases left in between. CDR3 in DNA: TGCGCCAGCAGCTTGGCGGAGACTCAAGAGACCCAGTACTTC. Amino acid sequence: CASSLAETQETQYF. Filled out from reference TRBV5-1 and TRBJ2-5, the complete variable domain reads KAGVTQTPRYLIKTRGQQVTLSCSPISGHRSVSWYQQTPGQGLQFLFEYFSETQRNKGNFPGRFSGRQFSNSRSEMNVSTLELGDSALYLCASSLAETQETQYFGPGTRLLVL.

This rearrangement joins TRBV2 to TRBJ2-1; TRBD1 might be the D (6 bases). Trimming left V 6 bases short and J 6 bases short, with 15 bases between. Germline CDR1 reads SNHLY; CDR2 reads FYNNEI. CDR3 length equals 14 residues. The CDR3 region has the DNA TGTGCCAGCAGCGACGACAGGAGCCCCAATGAGCAGTTCTTC. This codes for CASSDDRSPNEQFF.

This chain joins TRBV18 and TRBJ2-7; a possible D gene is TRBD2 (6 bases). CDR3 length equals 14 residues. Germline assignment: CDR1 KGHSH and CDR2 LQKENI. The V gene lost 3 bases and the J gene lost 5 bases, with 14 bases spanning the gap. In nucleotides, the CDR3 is TGTGCCAGCTCACCCTCGACGGGGGATGACGAGCAGTACTTC. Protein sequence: CASSPSTGDDEQYF.

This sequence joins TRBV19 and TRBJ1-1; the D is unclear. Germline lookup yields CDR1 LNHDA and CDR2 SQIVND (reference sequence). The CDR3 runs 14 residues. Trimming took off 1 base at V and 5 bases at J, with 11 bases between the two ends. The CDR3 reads CASSIVAGRTEAFF. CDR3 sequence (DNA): TGTGCCAGTAGTATAGTGGCCGGTAGGACTGAAGCTTTCTTT.

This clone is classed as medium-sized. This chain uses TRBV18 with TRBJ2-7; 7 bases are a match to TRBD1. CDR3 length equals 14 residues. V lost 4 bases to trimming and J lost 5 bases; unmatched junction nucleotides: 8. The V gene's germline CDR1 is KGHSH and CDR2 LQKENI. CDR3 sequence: CASSLDRAGDEQYF. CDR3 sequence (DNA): TGTGCCAGCTCACTAGACAGGGCCGGGGACGAGCAGTACTTC. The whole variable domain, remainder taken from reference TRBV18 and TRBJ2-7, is NAGVMQNPRHLVRRRGQEARLRCSPMKGHSHVYWYRQLPEEGLKFMVYLQKENIIDESGMPKERFSAEFPKEGPSILRIQQVVRGDSAAYFCASSLDRAGDEQYFGPGTRLTVT.

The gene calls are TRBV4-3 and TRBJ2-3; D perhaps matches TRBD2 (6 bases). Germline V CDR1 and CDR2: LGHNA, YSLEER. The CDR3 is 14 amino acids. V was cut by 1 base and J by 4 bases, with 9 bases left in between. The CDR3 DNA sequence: TGCGCCAGCAGCCAAGCAGGCGGGGCAGATACGCAGTATTTT. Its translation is CASSQAGGADTQYF.

The CDR3 DNA reads TGTGCCAGCAGCTTAGCAGAGACCCAGTACTTC. Encoded protein: CASSLAETQYF. V usage is TRBV7-2 and J usage is TRBJ2-5; no reliable D call. The CDR3 is 11 amino acids. Germline V gene data show CDR1 as SGHTA and CDR2 as FQGNSA. Deletions cut 0 bases from V and 4 bases from J, with 0 bases between. The full variable domain, in which reference TRBV7-2 and TRBJ2-5 provide the parts outside the CDR3, is GAGVSQSPSNKVTEKGKDVELRCDPISGHTALYWYRQSLGQGLEFLIYFQGNSAPDKSGLPSDRFSAERTGGSVSTLTIQRTQQEDSAVYLCASSLAETQYFGPGTRLLVL.

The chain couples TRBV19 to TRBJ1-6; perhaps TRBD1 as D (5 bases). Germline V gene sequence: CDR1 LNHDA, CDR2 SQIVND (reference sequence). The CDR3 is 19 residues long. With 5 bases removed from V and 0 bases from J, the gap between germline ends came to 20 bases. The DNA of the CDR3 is TGTGCCAGTAGTCTAAGGGGACTCAGAGCAAGCTCCTATAATTCACCCCTCCACTTT. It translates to CASSLRGLRASSYNSPLHF. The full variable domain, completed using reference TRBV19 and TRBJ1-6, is DGGITQSPKYLFRKEGQNVTLSCEQNLNHDAMYWYRQDPGQGLRLIYYSQIVNDFQKGDIAEGYSVSREKKESFPLTVTSAQKNPTAFYLCASSLRGLRASSYNSPLHFGNGTRLTVT.

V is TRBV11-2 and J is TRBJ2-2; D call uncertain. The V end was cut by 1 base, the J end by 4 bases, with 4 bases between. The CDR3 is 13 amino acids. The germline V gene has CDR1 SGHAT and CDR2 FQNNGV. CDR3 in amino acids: CASSLGLTGELFF. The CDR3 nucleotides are TGTGCCAGCAGCTTAGGTCTCACCGGGGAGCTGTTTTTT.

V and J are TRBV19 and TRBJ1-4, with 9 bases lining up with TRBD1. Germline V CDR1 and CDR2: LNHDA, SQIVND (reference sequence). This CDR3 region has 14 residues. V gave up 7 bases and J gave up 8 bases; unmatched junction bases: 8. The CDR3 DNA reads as TGTGCCAGTACTGCACAGGGGGCTTTCGAAAAACTGTTTTTT. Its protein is CASTAQGAFEKLFF.

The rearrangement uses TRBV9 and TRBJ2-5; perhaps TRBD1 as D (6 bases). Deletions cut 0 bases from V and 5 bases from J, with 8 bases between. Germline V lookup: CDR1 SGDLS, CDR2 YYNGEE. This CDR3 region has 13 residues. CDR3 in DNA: TGTGCCAGCAGCGTAGGGGACACTGAGACCCAGTACTTC. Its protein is CASSVGDTETQYF.

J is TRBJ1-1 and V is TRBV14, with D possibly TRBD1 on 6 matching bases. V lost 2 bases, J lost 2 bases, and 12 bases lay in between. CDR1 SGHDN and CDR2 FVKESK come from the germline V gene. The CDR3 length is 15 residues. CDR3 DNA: TGTGCCAGCAGCCAATGGACAGCCGCCAACACTGAAGCTTTCTTT. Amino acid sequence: CASSQWTAANTEAFF.

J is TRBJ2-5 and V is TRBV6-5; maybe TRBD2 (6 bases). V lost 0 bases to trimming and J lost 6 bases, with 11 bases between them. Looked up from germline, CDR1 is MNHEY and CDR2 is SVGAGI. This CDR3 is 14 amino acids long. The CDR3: CASSYSRGGKTQYF. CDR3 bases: TGTGCCAGCAGTTACTCGAGGGGCGGGAAGACCCAGTACTTC.